This TCR beta chain emerged from a study of blood T cell repertoires in COVID-19. Study-level information: Donors in the United States, Italy and Spain gave samples during acute or convalescent COVID-19.

The Seattle patients, enrolled during active infection, were followed longitudinally. The assay was immunoSEQ multiplex PCR, and TCRdb's table has in-frame clones only and misses some. The sample lists about 160,000 clones, around 84% occurring once. Per the germline V gene, CDR1 is MGHRA and CDR2 is YSYEKL. Trimming took 2 bases from V and 8 from J, leaving 12 bases between them. This CDR3 is 13 amino acids long. The receptor comes from a woman aged 50 to 60 with COVID-19, enrolled during active disease. The V call is TRBV4-1, the J call TRBJ1-1, with a tentative D call TRBD1 (5 bases). Sequenced material: peripheral blood. The CDR3 sequence: CASSQSQGEEAFF. CDR3 DNA: TGCGCCAGCAGCCAAAGCCAAGGGGAAGAAGCTTTCTTT.